The 13 T cell receptor beta chains in this list originate from one sample, sequenced in a study of cytotoxic CD8 clonotypes in ibrutinib-treated CLL. TCRdb's copy holds only in-frame clones and misses some; the assay was immunoSEQ multiplex PCR. There are about 130,000 clones in the sample; 79% occur only once, and roughly 12% lies in the top ten. The sample consisted of PBMCs, taken after 12 months of ibrutinib treatment. Receptors originate from a human donor with chronic lymphocytic leukemia.

The CDR3 coding sequence is TGTGCCAGCAGCTGGGGGAACAGGGGCGGAAACTATGGCTACACCTTC. Amino acid sequence: CASSWGNRGGNYGYTF. This chain links TRBV5-6 with TRBJ1-2; 7 positions agree with TRBD1. Germline V lookup: CDR1 SGHDT, CDR2 YYEEEE. The trim removed 3 bases at V and 2 bases at J, leaving 10 bases unmatched. There are 16 residues in the CDR3.

The chain has TRBV4-2 and TRBJ2-2; tentatively, D is TRBD2 (6 bases). V was pared by 8 bases and J by 1 base, with 14 bases between. The CDR3 loop spans 15 amino acids. Germline V gives CDR1 LGHNA, CDR2 YNFKEQ. The CDR3 sequence is CASATPGGNTGELFF. In DNA form, the CDR3 reads TGTGCCAGCGCGACACCCGGGGGGAACACCGGGGAGCTGTTTTTT.

This chain joins TRBV28 and TRBJ2-3; TRBD2 matches 13 bases. The CDR3 has 20 residues. CDR1 MDHEN and CDR2 SYDVKM come from the germline V gene. Losses at the gene ends were 3 bases for V and 0 bases for J; bases not matched to a gene: 12. The CDR3 nucleotides are TGTGCCAGCAGTTTGCCCGCGTGGACTAGCGGGAGAGCTAGCACAGATACGCAGTATTTT. This encodes CASSLPAWTSGRASTDTQYF.

This sequence joins TRBV6-5 and TRBJ1-5, with D unclear. The germline gives CDR1 MNHEY, CDR2 SVGAGI. The CDR3 totals 15 residues. Trimming took off 5 bases at V and 6 bases at J, with 17 bases between the two ends. DNA of the CDR3: TGTGCCAGCAGTCGGACGGGTTTTAGAGGTCAGCCCCAGCATTTT. As protein: CASSRTGFRGQPQHF.

This clone showed up just a few times. V is TRBV2 and J is TRBJ1-3, with D hard to call. The V gene's germline CDR1 is SNHLY and CDR2 FYNNEI. Trimming took 4 bases from V and 2 from J, leaving 12 bases between them. The CDR3 is 15 amino acids. The CDR3 DNA reads TGTGCCAGCAGTGCTGGGGAAAGGGCTGGAAACACCATATATTTT. This codes for CASSAGERAGNTIYF.

The rearrangement joins TRBV6-5 to TRBJ2-7; 7 bases map to TRBD1. The CDR3 spans 12 residues. Germline loops: CDR1 MNHEY, CDR2 SVGAGI. V lost 6 bases and J lost 3; bases outside the gene matches: 2. The CDR3 region is CASSRGSYEQYF. In DNA form, the CDR3 reads TGTGCCAGCAGCAGGGGGAGCTACGAGCAGTACTTC.

This chain links TRBV5-8 with TRBJ1-5; no definite D call. Trimming pared 2 bases from V and 1 base from J, leaving 13 bases between. The CDR3 consists of 16 residues. In germline, CDR1 is SGHTS, CDR2 YDEGEE. The CDR3 is CASSFSLSSSNQPQHF. CDR3 in DNA: TGTGCCAGCAGCTTTAGTCTTTCCTCCAGCAATCAGCCCCAGCATTTT.

The chain has TRBV7-9 and TRBJ2-7; the D is unclear. The germline gives CDR1 SEHNR, CDR2 FQNEAQ (reference sequence). Deletions cut 5 bases from V and 0 bases from J, with 5 bases between. The CDR3 sequence is 12 residues long. CDR3 sequence: CASSTSSYEQYF. CDR3 coding DNA: TGTGCCAGCAGCACCAGCTCCTACGAGCAGTACTTC.

The chain has TRBV7-2 and TRBJ2-5; no clear D. The germline V gene has CDR1 SGHTA and CDR2 FQGNSA. V lost 5 bases to trimming and J lost 1 base, with 11 bases between them. This CDR3 spans 14 amino acids. CDR3 sequence (DNA): TGTGCCAGCAGCCCCCGTGCTTCCCAAGAGACCCAGTACTTC. Translation: CASSPRASQETQYF.

This clone was observed a few times. The chain links TRBV15 to TRBJ2-1, with 11 positions matching TRBD2. V lost 3 bases, J lost 4 bases, and 5 bases stayed unmatched. CDR1 LNHNV and CDR2 YYDKDF come from the germline V gene (reference sequence). The CDR3 extends over 16 amino acids. CDR3 DNA: TGTGCCACCAGCAGGGGAACTAGCGGGGGATACAATGAGCAGTTCTTC. It is translated as CATSRGTSGGYNEQFF.

CDR3: CASSTGGRGPQHF. In nucleotides, the CDR3 is TGTGCCAGCAGTACAGGGGGCAGGGGGCCCCAGCATTTT. The chain uses TRBV28 and TRBJ1-5, with 9 bases that match TRBD1. The V gene end was trimmed by 5 bases and the J gene end by 9 bases; junction bases not matched to a gene: 5. CDR3 size: 13 residues. Germline CDR1 and CDR2: MDHEN and SYDVKM.

The J gene is TRBJ2-2, the V gene TRBV6-5, with 11 bases matching TRBD2. Trimming cost V 5 bases and J 4 bases; bases outside gene matches: 3. This CDR3 is built from 15 residues. Germline CDR1 MNHEY, CDR2 SVGAGI. CDR3 coding DNA: TGTGCCAGCAGTCCCGGGACTAGCGGCACCGGGGAGCTGTTTTTT. Its protein product is CASSPGTSGTGELFF.

The chain couples TRBV5-1 to TRBJ2-3; D uncertain. Looked up from germline, CDR1 is SGHRS and CDR2 is YFSETQ. Trimming cost V 4 bases and J 2 bases, with 8 bases left between them. The CDR3 totals 13 residues. The CDR3 reads CASSERNTDTQYF. The DNA of the CDR3 is TGCGCCAGCAGCGAACGGAACACAGATACGCAGTATTTT.